This passage covers 12 T cell receptor beta chains from one sample sequenced in a study of blood T cell repertoires in COVID-19 (dated by TCRdb to 2018 to 2020). Libraries came from the immunoSEQ multiplex PCR assay. The immuneACCESS repertoire file appears here via TCRdb, limited to in-frame rearrangements. These files lack a portion of the clones; in checked studies, under half of the deficit traces to unresolved V genes, and the cause of the others is not known. This sample is represented by around 310,000 clones; approximately 88% of them were singletons. In total, the top ten clones hold more than 5% of the sample. Sequencing input: PBMCs or T cells enriched from blood (not recorded which). These receptors were obtained from a young man who had recovered from COVID-19.

The chain is built from TRBV10-3 and TRBJ1-2, with D tentatively TRBD1 (6 bases). This CDR3 has 15 amino acids. The germline V gene encodes CDR1 ENHRY and CDR2 SYGVKD. Trimming took off 4 bases at V and 9 bases at J, with 21 bases between the two ends. CDR3 in DNA: TGTGCCATCAGTGCACGCCGGACAGACAGCCCCAGCTACACCTTC. It is translated as CAISARRTDSPSYTF.

The genes are TRBV5-1 and TRBJ2-3; 11 bases are a match to TRBD2. The CDR3 runs to 14 residues. In germline, CDR1 is SGHRS, CDR2 YFSETQ. V gave up 3 bases and J gave up 14 bases; unmatched junction bases: 11. The CDR3 loop is CASSSLAGGRSLYF. In nucleotides, the CDR3 is TGCGCCAGCAGCTCGCTAGCGGGGGGACGGAGCCTGTATTTT.

The chain has TRBV6-2 or TRBV6-3 and TRBJ2-7; weak D call: TRBD1 (5 bases). Trimming left V 4 bases short and J 4 bases short, with 14 bases between. CDR1 MNHEY and CDR2 SVGEGT come from the germline V gene. This CDR3 is built from 14 residues. The CDR3 protein is CASSLHHQGYEQYF. CDR3 DNA: TGTGCCAGCAGTTTGCATCACCAGGGTTACGAGCAGTACTTC.

The chain is built from TRBV11-2 and TRBJ1-6, with 8 bases lining up with TRBD1. Germline V gives CDR1 SGHAT, CDR2 FQNNGV. CDR3 length: 17 residues. Unmatched junction bases numbered 9, after V lost 4 bases and J lost 4 bases. CDR3 DNA: TGTGCCAGCAGCTCTGGACCAGGGGGCACTTATAATTCACCCCTCCACTTT. This codes for CASSSGPGGTYNSPLHF.

The chain uses TRBV24-1 and TRBJ2-1, with D perhaps matching TRBD1 (6 bases). The germline V gene encodes CDR1 KGHDR and CDR2 SFDVKD. The CDR3 sequence is 12 residues long. The V end lost 10 bases, the J end lost 5 bases, and 11 bases lay between the germline ends. CDR3 sequence (DNA): TGTGCCACAGGACAGAATAACAATGAGCAGTTCTTC. This encodes CATGQNNNEQFF.

The chain uses TRBV3-1 (or the pseudogene TRBV3-2) and TRBJ1-2; D ambiguous. Germline CDR1 LGHDT, CDR2 YNNKEL (reference sequence). The CDR3 runs to 11 residues. Trimming removed 9 bases from V and 8 bases from J, with 13 bases in between. The CDR3 region is CASRNSGGYTF. The CDR3 coding sequence is TGTGCCAGTCGAAATTCAGGCGGCTACACCTTC.

This clone has more than one count but fewer than ten. J is TRBJ2-1 and V is TRBV18, with 10 bases aligning to TRBD2. The CDR3 runs to 15 residues. Germline assignment: CDR1 KGHSH and CDR2 LQKENI. V shed 3 bases and J 7 bases; nucleotides not matched to a gene: 6. The CDR3 spells CASSPTSGARNEQFF. CDR3 DNA sequence: TGTGCCAGCTCACCTACTAGCGGGGCTAGGAATGAGCAGTTCTTC.

This rearrangement joins TRBV3-1 (or the pseudogene TRBV3-2) to TRBJ2-5; D may be TRBD1 (5 bases). The CDR3 covers 16 residues. The germline gives CDR1 LGHDT, CDR2 YNNKEL (reference sequence). Trimming shortened V by 4 bases and J by 4 bases, and 19 bases separated the two germline ends. CDR3 in DNA: TGTGCCAGCAGCCCACCGCAGGGCAGGTCTTCAGAGACCCAGTACTTC. This encodes CASSPPQGRSSETQYF.

This clone was observed a single time. The rearrangement links TRBV7-8 to TRBJ2-2; 8 bases map to TRBD2. The length of the CDR3 is 16 residues. V was clipped by 1 base and J by 3 bases; unmatched bases: 4. Germline V gene lookup returns CDR1 SGHVS and CDR2 FQNEAQ. For the CDR3, the DNA is TGTGCCAGCAGCTTAGAGCCGGGGGGGGACACCGGGGAGCTGTTTTTT. This encodes CASSLEPGGDTGELFF.

The J gene is TRBJ2-5, the V gene TRBV28; possible D gene TRBD2, 6 bases. This CDR3 spans 15 amino acids. CDR1 MDHEN and CDR2 SYDVKM come from the germline V gene. V dropped 4 bases and J dropped 0 bases, with 12 bases sitting between them. CDR3 DNA: TGTGCCAGCAGTTCGGAGTTAGCGGACCAAGAGACCCAGTACTTC. It encodes CASSSELADQETQYF. Complete variable domain (other parts from reference TRBV28 and TRBJ2-5): DVKVTQSSRYLVKRTGEKVFLECVQDMDHENMFWYRQDPGLGLRLIYFSYDVKMKEKGDIPEGYSVSREKKERFSLILESASTNQTSMYLCASSSELADQETQYFGPGTRLLVL.

The chain combines TRBV7-2 with TRBJ1-2; 9 bases line up with TRBD1. CDR1 and CDR2 (germline): SGHTA, FQGNSA. Losses at the gene ends were 5 bases for V and 0 bases for J; bases not matched to a gene: 4. This CDR3 comprises 15 residues. CDR3 residues: CASSRTGEANYGYTF. The CDR3 nucleotides read TGTGCCAGCAGCCGGACAGGGGAAGCTAACTATGGCTACACCTTC.

J is TRBJ2-1 and V is TRBV6-5, with D possibly being TRBD1 (5 bases). V shed 2 bases and J shed 10 bases, with 12 bases lying between them. Germline lookup yields CDR1 MNHEY and CDR2 SVGAGI. The CDR3 length is 13 residues. DNA for the CDR3: TGTGCCAGCAGTTACGGGGCAGGAAGGGAGCAGTTCTTC. The encoded protein is CASSYGAGREQFF.